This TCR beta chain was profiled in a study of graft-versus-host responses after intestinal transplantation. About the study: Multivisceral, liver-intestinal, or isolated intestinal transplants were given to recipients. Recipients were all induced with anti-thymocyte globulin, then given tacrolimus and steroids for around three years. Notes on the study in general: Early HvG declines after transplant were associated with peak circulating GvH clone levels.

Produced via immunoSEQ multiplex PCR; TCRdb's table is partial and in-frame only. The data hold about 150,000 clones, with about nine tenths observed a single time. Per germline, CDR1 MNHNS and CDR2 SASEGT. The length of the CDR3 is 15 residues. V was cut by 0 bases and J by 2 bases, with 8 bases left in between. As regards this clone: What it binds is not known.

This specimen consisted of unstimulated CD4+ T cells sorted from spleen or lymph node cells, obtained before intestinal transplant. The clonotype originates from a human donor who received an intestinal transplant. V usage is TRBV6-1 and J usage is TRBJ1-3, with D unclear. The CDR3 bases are TGTGCCAGCAGTGAAGCATCGAGAACTGGAAACACCATATATTTT. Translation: CASSEASRTGNTIYF.